These T cell receptor beta chains were read from a single sample in a study of graft-versus-host responses after intestinal transplantation. Repertoires were generated with immunoSEQ multiplex PCR, while TCRdb's copy carries only in-frame clones and drops some. The sample carries 3,000 to 4,000 clones, 60% to 80% recorded once. Source: ileum tissue, taken roughly 5 and 7 days after intestinal transplantation. The origin of the receptors is a human patient who received an intestinal transplant, so some T cells may come from the graft donor. Each CDR3 is given with its conserved first and last residue. Fields, in order: CDR3 length, clone size, J gene, V gene, CDR3 protein. Where a row states a size, it is once, few, many or the class of an expanded clone; other rows omit it.

>14|-|TRBJ2-4|TRBV4-1
CASSQDHRENIQYF
>14|-|TRBJ2-2|TRBV18
CASSPRQNTGELFF
>13|-|TRBJ2-3|TRBV25-1
CASSEGGTDTQYF
>14|-|TRBJ2-3|TRBV27
CASSTAGCTDTQYF
>17|-|TRBJ2-2|TRBV7-2
CASSLATSLPNTGELFF
>16|-|TRBJ2-3|TRBV4-3
CASSQNAGRSTDTQYF
>13|-|TRBJ2-7|TRBV9
CASSGTSAYEQYF
>13|few|TRBJ1-5|TRBV6-1
CASSPDYNQPQHF
>13|-|TRBJ1-1|TRBV6-1
CASRLAGGTEAFF
>14|once|TRBJ2-5|TRBV25-1
CASSGTSGEETQYF
>15|-|TRBJ2-7|TRBV19
CASSIIHRGAYEQYF
>15|-|TRBJ2-5|TRBV10-1
CASTGTGGLGETQYF
>16|-|TRBJ2-4|TRBV12-5
CASGQTGFLAKNIQYF
>10|-|TRBJ2-1|TRBV10-1
CASRGNEQFF
>14|once|TRBJ1-1|TRBV5-6
CASSWGRVNTEAFF
>16|-|TRBJ2-3|TRBV6-6
CASSYGTGTSTDTQYF
>14|-|TRBJ1-2|TRBV7-6
CASSLGTGGYGYTF
>15|-|TRBJ2-1|TRBV11-1
CASSLAGGPYNEQFF
>16|-|TRBJ2-1|TRBV4-1
CASSQPPSGGANEQFF
>13|-|TRBJ2-4|TRBV9
CASSGTAKNIQYF
>16|few|TRBJ2-1|TRBV6-5
CASSYTGAGGRNEQFF
>14|-|TRBJ1-3|TRBV25-1
CASSEAGSGNTIYF
>14|-|TRBJ2-2|TRBV6-5
CASSYSTLDGELFF
>12|-|TRBJ2-3|TRBV10-3
CAISEPKDTQYF
>16|-|TRBJ2-5|TRBV7-8
CASSSRTGANQETQYF
>11|-|TRBJ1-2|TRBV7-2
CASRSSVGYTF
>15|once|TRBJ2-3|TRBV7-6
CASSLYRGRTDTQYF
>15|-|TRBJ2-2|TRBV13
CASSKRPGSTGELFF